This T cell receptor beta chain appears in the sequencing data of a study of shared clonotypes between healthy human individuals. Broader study findings: Sampling was confined to blood; repertoires within tissues likely differ. For naive CD4 cells, approximately 4.7% of clonotypes were shared across a handful of donors.

About this clone itself: What it binds is unknown.

V gave up 8 bases and J gave up 5 bases, with 13 bases separating them. Germline V CDR1 and CDR2: DFQATT, SNEGSKA (reference sequence). The length of the CDR3 is 11 residues. Adult Caucasians living in Nashville, Tennessee made up all of the donors. The authors divided CD4+ cells into CD45RA+ naive and CD45RA-negative memory subsets. Produced via immunoSEQ multiplex PCR; TCRdb's table is partial and in-frame only. This table holds about 1 million clones, 75% to 85% found once. The rearrangement uses TRBV20-1 and TRBJ2-7; D perhaps matches TRBD1 (5 bases). This receptor was taken from a man between 18 and 35 years old in good health. Some clones in this sample may be carry-over from other donors' samples. The source material was memory CD4+ T cells from PBMCs. Described subset: CD45RA-negative fraction. The CDR3 sequence: CSPIRVHEQYF. The CDR3, as DNA: TGCAGTCCGATCAGGGTCCACGAGCAGTACTTC.